This T cell receptor (beta chain) was obtained from a study of T cell responses to AZD1222 COVID-19 vaccine (dated by TCRdb to the early 2020s). For the study in its entirety: TCR sequencing covered more than 230 trial participants: 207 given two doses of AZD1222 and approximately 25 given two doses of MenACWY control vaccine. Trial participants were enrolled by age into 18-55, 56-69 and 70-plus year subgroups, with around 150, 28 and 57 TCR-sequenced participants respectively. The investigation overall reported the following: Vaccine-associated CD4 TCRs spanned the whole spike protein, with dominant responses in regions 160-218 and 743-854. Conclusions about previously exposed vaccinees are limited, since just a handful of AZD1222 recipients were seropositive for SARS-CoV-2 at baseline. Nearly half of unique spike-specific TCRs reportedly recognized epitopes outside regions mutated in the B.1.351 and B.1.1.7 variants. After two AZD1222 doses, both the breadth and the depth of spike-specific TCRs were significantly higher than at day 0 and than in MenACWY recipients. In the small 56-69-year group, the increase in depth fell short of significance, most likely because of low power. Participants were mostly white British and included more females than males, and it was suggested by the authors that clonal diversity may have been underestimated. Because no samples from the day 14 peak response were available, repertoires could be characterized only after the peak T cell response.

Regarding this clone: Which antigen it targets is not known. There are no base qualities to consult, and no much larger clone falls within one base.

The time point label for this specimen denotes: about 28 days (+/-7) after the second vaccine dose. AZD1222 recipients whose second dose came at about 4 weeks and those whose second dose came at about 12 weeks were combined into one group, since spike-specific TCR depth and breadth did not differ between the two schedules. The vaccinee samples were drawn from two UK trials, COV001 and COV002, one of which was a single-blind randomized controlled phase 2/3 trial testing AZD1222 (ChAdOx1 nCoV-19) in healthy adults. For TCRbeta chain sequencing, PBMC samples from trial participants were taken at day 0 and at day 28 after the second dose. Reading the germline V gene gives CDR1 SGDLS and CDR2 YYNGEE. V is trimmed back by 3 bases and J by 3 bases, and the junction contains 3 bases that no gene match accounts for. Measured from the cysteine to the phenylalanine, the CDR3 is 14 residues long. The sequence is cut down to CDR3 DNA, 42 bases in frame from base 1.

The CDR3 regions of human TCRbeta chains were subjected to immunosequencing. The source study handled its data this way. Repertoire TCRs were matched against a reference library of SARS-CoV-2-specific TCRs generated with the MIRA antigen-specificity platform. Breadth was defined as the fraction of unique TCRs that were SARS-CoV-2-associated, and depth was defined as the fraction of total T cells that were SARS-CoV-2-associated. Using the MIRA data, every spike-specific TCR was mapped to the spike region that the TCR reacted to and assigned to either a CD4 or a CD8 class. Log10-transformed breadth and depth values were compared by one-way ANOVA with Sidak's multiple comparisons tests. TCRdb's version of the immuneACCESS table is confined to in-frame rearrangements and falls short of the full clone set. An unresolved V gene accounts for under half of the shortfall where checked; the remainder is of unknown origin. Clonal size and the V and J genes are those of that table, whereas D and trimming came from the DNA. The sample records roughly 120,000 clones, approximately 94% of which are singletons. Around 5.1% of the sample is held by the ten biggest clonotypes.

This receptor was identified in an adult who received the AZD1222 COVID-19 vaccine. The chain employs TRBV9 and TRBJ2-1; 7 bases in the junction line up with TRBD1. Sequencing was performed on peripheral blood, taken 28 days after the second AZD1222 dose. The nucleotide sequence is TGTGCCAGCAGCGCGGGACAGAACTACAATGAGCAGTTCTTC. Its translation is CASSAGQNYNEQFF. With the portions outside the CDR3 filled from the reference TRBV9 and TRBJ2-1 genes, the complete variable region becomes DSGVTQTPKHLITATGQRVTLRCSPRSGDLSVYWYQQSLDQGLQFLIQYYNGEERAKGNILERFSAQQFPDLHSELNLSSLELGDSALYFCASSAGQNYNEQFFGPGTRLTVL.